In its sample, the clone carrying this T cell receptor beta chain was seen a few times. No antigen is known for it. This entry is derived from a study of T cells in Graves' hyperthyroidism and ophthalmopathy. What was amplified from RNA transcripts were TCR beta CDR3 regions. The HTBI primer set was used in a first-round RT-PCR of the TCR CDR3. TCRdb reanalysed the multiplex PCR reads using MiXCR and keeps one entry per CDR3 protein. Of under 750,000 distinct CDR3 sequences in the sample, under 20% were seen once. Study-level results: Most clonotypes that expanded in the thyroid above 0.001 also showed up in blood.

This sequence was found in a woman aged 45-65 years with Graves' hyperthyroidism that later progressed to Graves' ophthalmopathy. The source material was blood.

DNA of the CDR3: TGTGCCAGTAGTGAACGGCAAGGGACTAGCGACGAGCAGTACTTC. Its protein product is CASSERQGTSDEQYF. The chain uses TRBV19 and TRBJ2-7; 10 bases match TRBD2. From germline, CDR1 is LNHDA and CDR2 SQIVND (reference sequence). The CDR3 has 15 amino acids. J lost 5 bases, V lost 5 bases, and 9 bases had no gene match.